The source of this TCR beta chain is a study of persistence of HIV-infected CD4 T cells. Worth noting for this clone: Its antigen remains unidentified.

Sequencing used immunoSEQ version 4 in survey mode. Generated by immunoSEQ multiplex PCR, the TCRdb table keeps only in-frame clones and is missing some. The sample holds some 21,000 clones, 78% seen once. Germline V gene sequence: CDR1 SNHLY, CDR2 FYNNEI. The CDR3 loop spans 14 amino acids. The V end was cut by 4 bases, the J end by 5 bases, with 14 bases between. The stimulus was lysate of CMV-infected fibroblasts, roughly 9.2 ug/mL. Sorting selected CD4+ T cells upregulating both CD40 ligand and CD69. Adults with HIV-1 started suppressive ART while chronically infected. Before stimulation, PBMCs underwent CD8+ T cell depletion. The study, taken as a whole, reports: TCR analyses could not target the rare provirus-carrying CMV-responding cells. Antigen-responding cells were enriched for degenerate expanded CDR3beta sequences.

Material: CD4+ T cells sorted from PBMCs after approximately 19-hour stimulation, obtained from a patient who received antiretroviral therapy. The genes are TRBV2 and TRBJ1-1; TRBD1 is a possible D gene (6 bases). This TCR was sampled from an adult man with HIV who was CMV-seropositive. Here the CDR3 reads CASSVQERGTEAFF. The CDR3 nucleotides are TGTGCCAGCAGTGTACAAGAGAGGGGGACTGAAGCTTTCTTT.